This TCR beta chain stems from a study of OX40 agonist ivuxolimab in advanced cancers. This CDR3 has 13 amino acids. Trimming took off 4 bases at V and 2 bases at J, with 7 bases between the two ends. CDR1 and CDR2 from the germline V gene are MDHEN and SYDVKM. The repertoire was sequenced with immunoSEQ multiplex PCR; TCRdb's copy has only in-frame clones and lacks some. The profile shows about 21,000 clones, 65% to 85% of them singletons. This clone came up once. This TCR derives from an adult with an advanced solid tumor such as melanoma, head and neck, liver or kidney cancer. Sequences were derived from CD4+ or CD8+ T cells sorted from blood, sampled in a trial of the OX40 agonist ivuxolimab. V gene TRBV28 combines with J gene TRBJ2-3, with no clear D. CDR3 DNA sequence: TGTGCCAGCAGTTCGACTCCCACAGATACGCAGTATTTT. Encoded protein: CASSSTPTDTQYF.